The present T cell receptor beta chain was sequenced within a study of T-cell memory formation after mild COVID-19. Across the study: Largely, the TCR clusters proved donor specific.

The CDR3 sequence is 15 residues long. Trimming pared 5 bases from V and 5 bases from J, leaving 19 bases between. Per the germline V gene, CDR1 is SEHNR and CDR2 is FQNEAQ (reference sequence). TCRdb re-called the 5' RACE reads through MiXCR, storing one row per CDR3 protein. The repertoire has about 140,000 distinct CDR3 sequences, more than 13% of them found once; the top ten carry less than 30%. The receptor was derived from an adult woman who had mild COVID-19 (a few samples of this study predate the infection). Cell type and time point are not known. V is TRBV7-9 and J is TRBJ2-7; possible D gene TRBD2, 5 bases. Material for sequencing was PBMCs or a T cell subset sorted from them (not recorded which). In nucleotides, the CDR3 is TGTGCCAGCAGCGAATTCCCCCGAGGGAAGGACGAGCAGTACTTC. Translation: CASSEFPRGKDEQYF.